A single sample is the source of the 32 T cell receptor beta chains below, sequenced in a study of CD8 T cells in ankylosing spondylitis. Findings and limits, study-wide: A motif in TCR beta, a set of roughly 8 highly homologous variants, appeared characteristic of ankylosing spondylitis blood.

One entry per CDR3 protein results from TCRdb running MiXCR on the 5' RACE reads. Among 450,000 to 550,000 distinct CDR3 sequences listed, about 5.7% were seen once. No antigen has been assigned to these receptors. What was sequenced was blood, either unsorted or a sorted T cell fraction (not recorded which). The receptors were gathered from a male donor with ankylosing spondylitis.

This clonotype was observed at least ten times. The chain carries TRBV9 and TRBJ2-7; the match to TRBD2 covers 8 bases. Germline V gene data show CDR1 as SGDLS and CDR2 as YYNGEE. This CDR3 spans 16 amino acids. With 6 bases clipped from V and 3 bases from J, the junction kept 14 bases outside the gene matches. The CDR3 protein is CASNPGGGRRLYEQYF. The CDR3 region has the DNA TGTGCCAGCAACCCCGGGGGCGGGAGGCGTCTCTACGAGCAGTACTTC.

This clonotype was counted many times. This sequence joins TRBV20-1 and TRBJ1-4; 7 bases match TRBD1. CDR3 length: 14 amino acids. Germline V gives CDR1 DFQATT, CDR2 SNEGSKA (reference sequence). V trimming: 1 base; J trimming: 4 bases; junction bases outside the gene matches: 3. As DNA, the CDR3 is TGCAGTGCTAGAGGAGGGGGCGATAATGAAAAACTGTTTTTT. Translated, it gives CSARGGGDNEKLFF.

The sample holds many counts of this clonotype. This chain uses TRBV5-1 with TRBJ1-1, with D tentatively TRBD1 (5 bases). V dropped 5 bases and J dropped 0 bases, with 17 bases sitting between them. The CDR3 consists of 16 residues. CDR1 and CDR2 from the germline V gene are SGHRS and YFSETQ. The CDR3 bases are TGCGCCAGCAGGCAAGGGGTAGGAGGACTGAACACTGAAGCTTTCTTT. Translating gives CASRQGVGGLNTEAFF.

Ten or more counts support this clonotype. This rearrangement joins TRBV29-1 to TRBJ2-1; 7 nucleotides agree with TRBD1. Germline V lookup: CDR1 SQVTM, CDR2 ANQGSEA. The V gene end was trimmed by 7 bases and the J gene end by 0 bases; junction bases not matched to a gene: 9. The CDR3 covers 15 residues. Written as DNA, the CDR3 is TGCAGCGGGAGGAGGAGGACAGGCTCCTACAATGAGCAGTTCTTC. Translation: CSGRRRTGSYNEQFF.

This clonotype was found many times. This chain joins TRBV29-1 and TRBJ2-5; D ambiguous. Germline CDR1 SQVTM, CDR2 ANQGSEA. CDR3 length: 10 residues. Trimming took 3 bases from V and 8 from J, leaving 7 bases between them. The CDR3 bases are TGCAGCGTTGAGAGTTATACCCAGTACTTC. This encodes CSVESYTQYF.

At least ten counts were recorded for this clonotype. The chain uses TRBV20-1 and TRBJ1-2, with 7 nucleotides matching TRBD1. CDR1 DFQATT and CDR2 SNEGSKA come from the germline V gene (reference sequence). The CDR3 length is 11 residues. This chain's CDR3 is CSQGGGYGYTF. The CDR3 region has the DNA TGCAGCCAGGGGGGAGGTTATGGCTACACCTTC.

This clonotype was counted at least ten times. J is TRBJ2-7 and V is TRBV12-3 or TRBV12-4; perhaps TRBD2 as D (6 bases). V dropped 3 bases and J dropped 2 bases, with 14 bases sitting between them. The CDR3 has 15 amino acids. CDR3 sequence (DNA): TGTGCCAGCAGTTTGAGTAGCGGACGCGCCTACGAGCAGTACTTC. Amino acids: CASSLSSGRAYEQYF.

Note on this clonotype: A much bigger clone sits one base away, suggesting this may be a read error. This rearrangement joins TRBV3-1 to TRBJ1-1, with D unclear. The CDR3 covers 15 residues. Trimming took 4 bases from V and 6 from J, leaving 18 bases between them. Germline CDR1 reads LGHDT; CDR2 reads YNNKEL (reference sequence). The CDR3 bases are TGTGCCAGCAGCCTCGGAAGGATCGTCTGGTCTGAAGCTTTCTTT. It is translated as CASSLGRIVWSEAFF.

This clonotype occurred many times. The chain recombines TRBV10-3 with TRBJ2-1; D possibly corresponds to TRBD1 (5 bases). Trimming removed 5 bases at V and 4 bases at J, with 15 bases between. CDR3 length equals 15 residues. Germline V CDR1 and CDR2: ENHRY, SYGVKD. The CDR3 protein is CAISRTDKVYNEQFF. The CDR3 DNA is TGTGCCATCAGTAGGACGGACAAAGTTTACAATGAGCAGTTCTTC.

This clonotype appeared many times. J is TRBJ2-7 and V is TRBV12-3 or TRBV12-4; D might be TRBD1 (5 bases). V lost 6 bases to trimming and J lost 0 bases, with 12 bases between them. The CDR3 runs 14 residues. The CDR3 bases are TGTGCCAGCAGGAACAGGCCAGACTCCTACGAGCAGTACTTC. Translation gives CASRNRPDSYEQYF.

This clonotype was counted many times. This sequence joins TRBV4-2 and TRBJ2-3, with 10 bases fitting TRBD2. CDR3 length equals 17 residues. J was trimmed by 5 bases and V by 1 base; bases with no gene match: 9. Looked up from germline, CDR1 is LGHNA and CDR2 is YNFKEQ. CDR3 DNA sequence: TGTGCCAGCAGCCAAGTACCCAGCGGGGGGGCCGGAGATACGCAGTATTTT. Amino acid sequence: CASSQVPSGGAGDTQYF.

This clonotype was seen a few times. The CDR3 spells CSAAGGGGTDTQYF. In DNA, the CDR3 is TGCAGCGCCGCGGGTGGGGGGGGGACAGATACGCAGTATTTT. The gene calls are TRBV29-1 and TRBJ2-3; TRBD2 aligns across 7 bases. Germline V CDR1 and CDR2: SQVTM, ANQGSEA. V shed 7 bases and J 3 bases; nucleotides not matched to a gene: 10. CDR3 length equals 14 residues.

This clonotype occurred many times. V and J are TRBV5-1 and TRBJ1-2; D unclear. Trimming took off 6 bases at V and 3 bases at J, with 9 bases between the two ends. The CDR3 covers 12 residues. Germline V gene sequence: CDR1 SGHRS, CDR2 YFSETQ. DNA for the CDR3: TGCGCCAGCAATGACGGCTACTATGGCTACACCTTC. Protein product: CASNDGYYGYTF.

In its sample, this clonotype was seen many times. The V and J genes are TRBV4-3 and TRBJ2-5, with D tentatively TRBD1 (5 bases). CDR3 size: 15 residues. Trimming removed 4 bases at V and 5 bases at J, with 17 bases between. Germline V gene lookup returns CDR1 LGHNA and CDR2 YSLEER. Here the CDR3 reads CASSRTGSVTETQYF. Written as DNA, the CDR3 is TGCGCCAGCAGCCGCACAGGATCGGTAACGGAGACCCAGTACTTC.

Ten or more counts support this clonotype. The chain links TRBV12-3 or TRBV12-4 to TRBJ1-1; D unresolved. The CDR3 has 13 residues. V was pared by 5 bases and J by 4 bases, with 11 bases between. The CDR3 loop is CASSLRVVTEAFF. For the CDR3, the DNA is TGTGCCAGCAGTCTCCGGGTGGTCACTGAAGCTTTCTTT.

As for this clonotype: With a much larger clone just one base away, this may be a read error. This CDR3 fails to terminate in the conserved phenylalanine or tryptophan, so it likely reflects a read error. The chain carries TRBV28 and TRBJ1-2; TRBD1 might be the D (5 bases). The germline gives CDR1 MDHEN, CDR2 SYDVKM. CDR3 length equals 13 residues. V lost 4 bases and J lost 8, with 14 bases in between. CDR3 DNA sequence: TGTGCCAGCAGTTCCACAGGTTATTCAGGCTACACCCTC. Translated, it gives CASSSTGYSGYTL.

This clonotype was detected ten times or more. V and J are TRBV12-3 or TRBV12-4 and TRBJ1-1; D remains ambiguous. Trimming shortened V by 5 bases and J by 0 bases, and 10 bases separated the two germline ends. The CDR3 sequence is 14 residues long. CDR3: CASSPTGVNTEAFF. DNA of the CDR3: TGTGCCAGCAGTCCGACCGGGGTGAACACTGAAGCTTTCTTT.

This clonotype was observed a single time. This chain uses TRBV20-1 with TRBJ1-2; tentatively, D is TRBD1 (6 bases). This CDR3 comprises 17 residues. Germline-derived CDR1 and CDR2 are DFQATT and SNEGSKA (reference sequence). The CDR3 bases are TGCTGCTCGAAGGGGGGACTGACCCACGGAGGGCTATATGGCTACACCTTC. It specifies CCSKGGLTHGGLYGYTF.

Many counts were recorded for this clonotype. The V and J genes are TRBV20-1 and TRBJ2-1, with TRBD2 as a possible D gene (5 bases). V gave up 0 bases and J gave up 4 bases, with 10 bases separating them. The germline CDR1 and CDR2 sequences are DFQATT and SNEGSKA (reference sequence). This CDR3 has 14 amino acids. DNA of the CDR3: TGCAGTGCTAGAGATTCCCAGCGGTACAATGAGCAGTTCTTC. The encoded protein is CSARDSQRYNEQFF.

This clonotype was observed at least ten times. The chain carries TRBV5-1 and TRBJ1-2, with D hard to call. The V end lost 2 bases, the J end lost 1 base, and 9 bases lay between the germline ends. Germline loops: CDR1 SGHRS, CDR2 YFSETQ. CDR3 length equals 14 residues. The CDR3 DNA reads as TGCGCCAGCAGCTTAACAGCGTTTAACTATGGCTACACCTTC. It codes for CASSLTAFNYGYTF. Together with reference TRBV5-1 and TRBJ1-2, the CDR3 gives the full variable domain: KAGVTQTPRYLIKTRGQQVTLSCSPISGHRSVSWYQQTPGQGLQFLFEYFSETQRNKGNFPGRFSGRQFSNSRSEMNVSTLELGDSALYLCASSLTAFNYGYTFGSGTRLTVV.

This clonotype was detected many times. The rearrangement links TRBV30 to TRBJ1-5; D is possibly TRBD1 (5 bases). Trimming removed 8 bases at V and 7 bases at J, with 18 bases between. Germline V lookup: CDR1 GTSNPN, CDR2 SVGIG (reference sequence). The CDR3 totals 13 residues. CDR3 coding DNA: TGTGCCGGTTCGGGAGGGAAGGGGCAGCCCCAGCATTTT. Its translation: CAGSGGKGQPQHF. Looking up the rest from reference TRBV30 and TRBJ1-5 gives the full variable domain: SQTIHQWPATLVQPVGSPLSLECTVEGTSNPNLYWYRQAAGRGLQLLFYSVGIGQISSEVPQNLSASRPQDRQFILSSKKLLLSDSGFYLCAGSGGKGQPQHFGDGTRLSIL.

This clonotype was observed many times. The chain couples TRBV20-1 to TRBJ1-4; no firm D call. The CDR3 has 14 amino acids. CDR1 DFQATT and CDR2 SNEGSKA come from the germline V gene (reference sequence). V was cut by 0 bases and J by 5 bases, with 10 bases left in between. The DNA for the CDR3 is TGCAGTGCTAGAGATGTGAGGACCAATGAAAAACTGTTTTTT. This codes for CSARDVRTNEKLFF.

This clonotype has a count of ten or more. The chain has TRBV25-1 and TRBJ2-7; tentative D call: TRBD2 (5 bases). The V gene's germline CDR1 is MGHDK and CDR2 SYGVNS. The CDR3 is 14 amino acids. The V gene lost 1 base and the J gene lost 0 bases, with 7 bases spanning the gap. CDR3 in amino acids: CASSELGASYEQYF. CDR3 nucleotides: TGTGCCAGCAGTGAATTGGGAGCCTCCTACGAGCAGTACTTC.

This clonotype was picked up many times. The chain carries TRBV6-5 and TRBJ2-7; the D call may be TRBD1 or TRBD2 (5 bases each). Germline lookup yields CDR1 MNHEY and CDR2 SVGAGI. The V end lost 0 bases, the J end lost 2 bases, and 11 bases lay between the germline ends. This CDR3 spans 15 amino acids. The CDR3 DNA is TGTGCCAGCAGTTACTCCGGGACCGCGGCCTACGAGCAGTACTTC. Its translation: CASSYSGTAAYEQYF.

This chain uses TRBV21-1 with TRBJ1-4; the table names TRBD1, a call not compared with the DNA. TRBV21-1 is classified as a pseudogene. The CDR3 is 16 residues long. The chain's CDR3 is CASSKIQGAKGEKLFF. CDR3 nucleotides: TGTGCCAGCAGCAAAATCCAGGGGGCGAAGGGTGAAAAACTGTTTTTT.

This clonotype was seen many times. The chain carries TRBV12-3 or TRBV12-4 and TRBJ1-2; no reliable D call. The CDR3 is 17 residues long. Trimming removed 1 base at V and 3 bases at J, with 18 bases between. CDR3 sequence (DNA): TGTGCCAGCAGTTTAGACGTCATACAATTGAATTACTATGGCTACACCTTC. Its translation is CASSLDVIQLNYYGYTF.

This sequence joins TRBV11-1 and TRBJ2-1; D is possibly TRBD2 (5 bases). V lost 5 bases, J lost 12 bases, and 14 bases lay in between. Germline CDR1 and CDR2: SGHAT and FQDESV (reference sequence). The CDR3 is 12 amino acids. CDR3 in amino acids: CASSPLVEAQFF. CDR3 sequence (DNA): TGTGCCAGCAGCCCATTGGTGGAGGCGCAGTTCTTC.

This clonotype was recorded many times. The chain is built from TRBV10-3 and TRBJ2-7; D possibly corresponds to TRBD1 (6 bases). The ends were cut back, 4 bases at V and 2 bases at J, with 15 bases in the middle. Germline V gene sequence: CDR1 ENHRY, CDR2 SYGVKD. The CDR3 totals 15 residues. The CDR3 nucleotides read TGTGCCATCAGTGGTCGGGACACGACTACCTACGAGCAGTACTTC. Protein product: CAISGRDTTTYEQYF.

This clonotype was observed at least ten times. J is TRBJ2-7 and V is TRBV25-1, with TRBD1 matching 10 bases. Germline CDR1 is MGHDK and CDR2 is SYGVNS. This CDR3 region has 15 residues. J gave up 5 bases and V 8 bases, and 12 bases lay outside the gene matches. CDR3 sequence reads: CASDSPGQGSDEQYF. DNA for the CDR3: TGTGCCAGCGACAGCCCGGGACAGGGGTCTGACGAGCAGTACTTC.

This clonotype was detected many times. V usage is TRBV12-3 or TRBV12-4 and J usage is TRBJ1-5; D call uncertain. This CDR3 has 13 residues. V was shortened by 6 bases and J by 9 bases, with 15 bases between the two germline ends. DNA of the CDR3: TGTGCCAGCAGCCAAGGACCAGTAGGGCCCCAGCATTTT. It yields the protein CASSQGPVGPQHF.

This clonotype was detected many times. The CDR3 region is CASSPGGYRQPQHF. The CDR3 DNA follows: TGTGCCAGCAGTCCGGGTGGGTACCGGCAGCCCCAGCATTTT. J is TRBJ1-5 and V is TRBV6-2 or TRBV6-3; D not certain. This CDR3 is 14 amino acids long. The germline gives CDR1 MNHEY, CDR2 SVGEGT. V was clipped by 5 bases and J by 7 bases, with 15 bases between them.

As to this clonotype: A much more abundant neighbour one base away suggests this may be a read error. This chain joins TRBV15 and TRBJ2-3; 12 bases match TRBD2. Germline CDR1 LNHNV, CDR2 YYDKDF (reference sequence). The CDR3 contains 18 residues. The CDR3, as DNA: TGTGCCACCAGCAGAGTCGGGGGACTAGCGGGCGTCACAGATACGCAGTCTTTT. Translation gives CATSRVGGLAGVTDTQSF.